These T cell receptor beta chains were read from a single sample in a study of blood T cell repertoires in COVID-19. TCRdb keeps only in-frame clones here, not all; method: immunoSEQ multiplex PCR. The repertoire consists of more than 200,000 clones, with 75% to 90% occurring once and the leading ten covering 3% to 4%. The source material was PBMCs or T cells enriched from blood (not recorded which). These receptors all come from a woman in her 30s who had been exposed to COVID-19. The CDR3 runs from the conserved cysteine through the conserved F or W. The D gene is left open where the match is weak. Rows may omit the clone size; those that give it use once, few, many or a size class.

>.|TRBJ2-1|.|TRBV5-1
CASSLKSVSPNEQFF
TGCGCCAGCAGCTTGAAATCGGTCTCCCCAAATGAGCAGTTCTTC
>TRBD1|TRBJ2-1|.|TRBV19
CASGGQGYNEQFF
TGTGCCAGTGGGGGACAGGGTTACAATGAGCAGTTCTTC
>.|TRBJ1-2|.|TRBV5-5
CASSLGQISYGYTF
TGTGCCAGCAGCTTGGGACAGATTTCCTATGGCTACACCTTC
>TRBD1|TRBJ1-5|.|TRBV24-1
CATGQGNQPQHF
TGTGCCACCGGACAGGGTAATCAGCCCCAGCATTTT
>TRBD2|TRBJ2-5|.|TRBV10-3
CAISLTGTRQETQYF
TGTGCCATCAGCCTGACCGGGACTAGACAAGAGACCCAGTACTTC
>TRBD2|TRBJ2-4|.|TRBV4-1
CASSRTGTSGNIQYF
TGCGCCAGCAGCCGAACCGGGACTAGCGGAAACATTCAGTACTTC
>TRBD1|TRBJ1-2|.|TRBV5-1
CASSFRDSNYGYTF
TGCGCCAGCAGCTTCCGGGACAGCAACTATGGCTACACCTTC
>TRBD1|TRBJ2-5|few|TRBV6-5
CASSPRQGWSQYF
TGTGCCAGCAGCCCCAGACAGGGTTGGTCCCAGTACTTC
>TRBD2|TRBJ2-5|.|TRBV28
CASSLLRASGYQETQYF
TGTGCCAGCAGTTTATTAAGGGCTAGCGGTTACCAAGAGACCCAGTACTTC
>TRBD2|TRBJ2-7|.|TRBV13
CASSRGLAGLSVYEQYF
TGTGCCAGCAGCCGAGGACTAGCGGGACTCTCTGTATACGAGCAGTACTTC
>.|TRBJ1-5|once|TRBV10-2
CASSGGRNAHQPQHF
TGCGCCAGCAGCGGGGGGCGGAATGCGCATCAGCCCCAGCATTTT
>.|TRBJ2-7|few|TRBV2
CASSEGNYEQYF
TGTGCCAGCAGTGAAGGTAACTACGAGCAGTACTTC
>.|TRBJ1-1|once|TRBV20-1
CSASEGGTEAFF
TGCAGTGCTAGTGAGGGGGGAACTGAAGCTTTCTTT
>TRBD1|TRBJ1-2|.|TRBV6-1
CASSDMGQPYGYTF
TGTGCCAGCAGTGATATGGGACAGCCCTATGGCTACACCTTC
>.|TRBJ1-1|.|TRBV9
CASSVGGASTEAFF
TGTGCCAGCAGCGTAGGCGGGGCGTCCACTGAAGCTTTCTTT
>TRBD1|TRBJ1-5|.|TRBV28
CATRGQGQHQPQHF
TGTGCCACCCGGGGACAGGGTCAGCATCAGCCCCAGCATTTT
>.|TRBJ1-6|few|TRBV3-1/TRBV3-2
CASSQAVLNSPLHF
TGTGCCAGCAGCCAAGCTGTCCTCAATTCACCCCTCCACTTT
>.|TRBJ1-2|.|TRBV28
CASSPPDYYGYTF
TGTGCCAGCAGTCCGCCCGACTACTATGGCTACACCTTC
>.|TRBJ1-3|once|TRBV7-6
CASSQTGGSGNTIYF
TGTGCCAGCAGCCAGACAGGCGGCTCTGGAAACACCATATATTTT
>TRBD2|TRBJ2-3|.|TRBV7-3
CASSSLAGGSTDTQYF
TGTGCCAGCAGCTCCCTAGCGGGCGGTAGCACAGATACGCAGTATTTT
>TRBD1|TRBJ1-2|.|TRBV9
CASSIGQGGYGYTF
TGTGCCAGCAGCATCGGACAGGGTGGCTATGGCTACACCTTC
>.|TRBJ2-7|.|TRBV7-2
CASSPGHNEQYF
TGTGCCAGCAGCCCCGGACATAACGAGCAGTACTTC